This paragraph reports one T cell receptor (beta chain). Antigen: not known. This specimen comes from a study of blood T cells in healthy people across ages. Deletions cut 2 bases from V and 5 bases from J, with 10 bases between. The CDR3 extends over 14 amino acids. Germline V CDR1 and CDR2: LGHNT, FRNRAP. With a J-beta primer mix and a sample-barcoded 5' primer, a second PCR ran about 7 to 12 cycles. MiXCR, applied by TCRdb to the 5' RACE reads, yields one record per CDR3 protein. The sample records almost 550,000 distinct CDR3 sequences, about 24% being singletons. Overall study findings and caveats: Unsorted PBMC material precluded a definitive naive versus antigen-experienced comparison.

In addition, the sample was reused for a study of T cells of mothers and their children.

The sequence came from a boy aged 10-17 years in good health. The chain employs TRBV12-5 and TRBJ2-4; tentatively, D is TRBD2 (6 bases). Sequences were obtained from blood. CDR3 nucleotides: TGTGCTAGTGGTTTGTATGGCGGGGAAAACATTCAGTACTTC. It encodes CASGLYGGENIQYF.